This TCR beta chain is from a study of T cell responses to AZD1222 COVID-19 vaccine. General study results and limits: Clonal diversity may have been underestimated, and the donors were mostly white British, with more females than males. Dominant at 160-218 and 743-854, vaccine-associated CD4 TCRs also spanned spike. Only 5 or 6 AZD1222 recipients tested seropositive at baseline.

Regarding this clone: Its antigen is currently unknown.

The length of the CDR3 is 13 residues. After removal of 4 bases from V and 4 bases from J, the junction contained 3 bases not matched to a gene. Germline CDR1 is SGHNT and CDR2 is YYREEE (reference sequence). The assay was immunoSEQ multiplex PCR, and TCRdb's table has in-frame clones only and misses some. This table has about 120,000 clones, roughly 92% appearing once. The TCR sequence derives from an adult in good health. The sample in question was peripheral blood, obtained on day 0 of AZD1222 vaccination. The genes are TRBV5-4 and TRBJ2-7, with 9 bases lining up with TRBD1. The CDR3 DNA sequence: TGTGCCAGCAGCCCGACAGGGGGGTACGAGCAGTACTTC. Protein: CASSPTGGYEQYF.